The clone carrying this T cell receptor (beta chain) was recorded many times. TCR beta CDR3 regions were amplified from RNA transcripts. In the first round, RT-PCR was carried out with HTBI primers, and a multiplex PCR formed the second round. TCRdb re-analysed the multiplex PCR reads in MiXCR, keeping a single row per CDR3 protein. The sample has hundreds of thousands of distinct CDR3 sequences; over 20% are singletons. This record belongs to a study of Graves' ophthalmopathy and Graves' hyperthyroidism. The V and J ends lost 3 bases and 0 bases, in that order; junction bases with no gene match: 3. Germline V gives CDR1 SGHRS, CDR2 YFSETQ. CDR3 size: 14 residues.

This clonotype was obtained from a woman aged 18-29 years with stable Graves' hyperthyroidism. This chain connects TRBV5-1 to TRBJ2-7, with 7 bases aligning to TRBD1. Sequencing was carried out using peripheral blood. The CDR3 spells CASSSQGISYEQYF. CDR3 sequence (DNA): TGCGCCAGCAGCTCACAGGGGATCTCCTACGAGCAGTACTTC.